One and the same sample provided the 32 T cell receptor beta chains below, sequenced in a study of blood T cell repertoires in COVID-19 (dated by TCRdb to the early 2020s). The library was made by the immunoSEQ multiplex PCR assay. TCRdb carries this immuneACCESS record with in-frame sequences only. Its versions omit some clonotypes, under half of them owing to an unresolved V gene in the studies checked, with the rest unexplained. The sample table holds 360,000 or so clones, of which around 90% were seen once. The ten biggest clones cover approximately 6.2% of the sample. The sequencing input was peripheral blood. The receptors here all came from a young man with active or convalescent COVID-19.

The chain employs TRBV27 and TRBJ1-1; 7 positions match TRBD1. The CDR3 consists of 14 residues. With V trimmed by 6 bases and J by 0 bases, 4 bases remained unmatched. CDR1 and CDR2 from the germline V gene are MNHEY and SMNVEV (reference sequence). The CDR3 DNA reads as TGTGCCAGCAGGAGGGGGCCCCTGAACACTGAAGCTTTCTTT. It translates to CASRRGPLNTEAFF.

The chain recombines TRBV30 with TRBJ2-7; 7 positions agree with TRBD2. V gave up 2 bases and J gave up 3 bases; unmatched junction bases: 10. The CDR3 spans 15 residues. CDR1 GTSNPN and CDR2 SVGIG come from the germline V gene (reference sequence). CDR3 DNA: TGTGCCTGGAGTACTCCTCGGACTAGGATCTACGAGCAGTACTTC. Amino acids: CAWSTPRTRIYEQYF.

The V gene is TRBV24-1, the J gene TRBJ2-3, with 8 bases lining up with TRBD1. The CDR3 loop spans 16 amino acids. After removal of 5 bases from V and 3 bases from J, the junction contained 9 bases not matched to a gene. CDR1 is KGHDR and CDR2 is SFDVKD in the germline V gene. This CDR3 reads CATSAAGTGRTDTQYF. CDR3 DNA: TGTGCCACCAGTGCAGCTGGGACAGGACGGACAGATACGCAGTATTTT.

The CDR3 protein is CASGTTGFNEKLFF. CDR3 nucleotides: TGTGCCAGCGGTACGACAGGGTTTAATGAAAAACTGTTTTTT. The gene calls are TRBV2 and TRBJ1-4, with 7 bases that match TRBD1. Trimming removed 8 bases from V and 4 bases from J; junction bases left unmatched: 7. The length of the CDR3 is 14 residues. The germline V gene encodes CDR1 SNHLY and CDR2 FYNNEI. The whole variable domain, remainder taken from reference TRBV2 and TRBJ1-4, is EPEVTQTPSHQVTQMGQEVILRCVPISNHLYFYWYRQILGQKVEFLVSFYNNEISEKSEIFDDQFSVERPDGSNFTLKIRSTKLEDSAMYFCASGTTGFNEKLFFGSGTQLSVL.

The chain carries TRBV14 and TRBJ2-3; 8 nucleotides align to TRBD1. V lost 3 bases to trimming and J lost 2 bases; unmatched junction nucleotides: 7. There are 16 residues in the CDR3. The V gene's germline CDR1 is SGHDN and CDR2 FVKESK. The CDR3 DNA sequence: TGTGCCAGCAGCCACAGAACAGGGGGACTCACAGATACGCAGTATTTT. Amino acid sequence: CASSHRTGGLTDTQYF.

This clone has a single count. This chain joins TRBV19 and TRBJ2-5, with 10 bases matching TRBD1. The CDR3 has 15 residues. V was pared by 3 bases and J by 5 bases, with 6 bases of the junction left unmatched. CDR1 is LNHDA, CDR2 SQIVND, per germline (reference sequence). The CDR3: CASSMTGTGDETQYF. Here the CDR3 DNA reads TGTGCCAGTAGTATGACCGGGACAGGGGACGAGACCCAGTACTTC.

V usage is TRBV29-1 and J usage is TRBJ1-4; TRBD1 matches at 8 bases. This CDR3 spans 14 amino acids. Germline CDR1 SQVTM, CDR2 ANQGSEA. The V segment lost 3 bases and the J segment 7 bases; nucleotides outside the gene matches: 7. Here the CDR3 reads CSVEGGTGGEKLFF. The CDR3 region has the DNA TGCAGCGTTGAGGGGGGGACAGGCGGTGAAAAACTGTTTTTT. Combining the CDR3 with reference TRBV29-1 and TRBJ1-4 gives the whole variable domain SAVISQKPSRDICQRGTSLTIQCQVDSQVTMMFWYRQQPGQSLTLIATANQGSEATYESGFVIDKFPISRPNLTFSTLTVSNMSPEDSSIYLCSVEGGTGGEKLFFGSGTQLSVL.

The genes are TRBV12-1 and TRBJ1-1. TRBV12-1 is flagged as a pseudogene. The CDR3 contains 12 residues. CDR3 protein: CARRRSDTEAFF. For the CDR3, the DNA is TGTGCCAGAAGGAGGTCGGACACTGAAGCTTTCTTT.

The CDR3 region has the DNA TGTGCCAGCAGCTTCCGGGAGAGGGCCGGGCTTGGCTACACCTTC. This translates into CASSFRERAGLGYTF. V usage is TRBV5-6 and J usage is TRBJ1-2, with D unclear. This CDR3 has 15 amino acids. Trimming stripped 2 bases from V and 7 bases from J, with 18 bases between. The germline gives CDR1 SGHDT, CDR2 YYEEEE.

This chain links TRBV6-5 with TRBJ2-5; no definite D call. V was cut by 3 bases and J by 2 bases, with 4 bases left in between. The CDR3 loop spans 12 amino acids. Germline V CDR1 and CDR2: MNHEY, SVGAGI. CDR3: CASSYIQETQYF. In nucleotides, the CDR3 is TGTGCCAGCAGTTATATTCAAGAGACCCAGTACTTC.

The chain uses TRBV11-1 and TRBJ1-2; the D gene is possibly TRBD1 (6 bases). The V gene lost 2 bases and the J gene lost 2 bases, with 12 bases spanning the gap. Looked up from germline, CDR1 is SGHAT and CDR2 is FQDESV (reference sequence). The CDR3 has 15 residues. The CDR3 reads CASSLIRGGNYGYTF. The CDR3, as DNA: TGTGCCAGCAGCTTAATCAGGGGCGGCAACTATGGCTACACCTTC.

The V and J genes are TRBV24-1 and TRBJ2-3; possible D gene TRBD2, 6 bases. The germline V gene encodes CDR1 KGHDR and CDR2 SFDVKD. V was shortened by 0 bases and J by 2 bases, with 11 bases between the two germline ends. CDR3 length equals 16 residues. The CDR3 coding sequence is TGTGCCACCAGTGATTTGCCGGGGGAAACCACAGATACGCAGTATTTT. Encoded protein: CATSDLPGETTDTQYF.

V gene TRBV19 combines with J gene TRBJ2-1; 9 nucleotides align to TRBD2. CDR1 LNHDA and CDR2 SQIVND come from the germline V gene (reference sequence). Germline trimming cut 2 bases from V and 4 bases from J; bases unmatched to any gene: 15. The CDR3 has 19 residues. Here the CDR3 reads CASSIRPSGAISRYNEQFF. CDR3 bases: TGTGCCAGTAGTATACGTCCTAGCGGGGCGATATCACGATACAATGAGCAGTTCTTC.

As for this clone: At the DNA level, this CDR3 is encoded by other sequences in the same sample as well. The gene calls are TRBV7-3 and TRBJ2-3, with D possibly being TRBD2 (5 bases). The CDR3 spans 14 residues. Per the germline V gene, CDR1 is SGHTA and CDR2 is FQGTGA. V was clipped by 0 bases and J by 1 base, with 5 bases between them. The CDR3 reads CASSLTGGTDTQYF. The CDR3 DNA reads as TGTGCCAGCAGCTTAACCGGGGGCACAGATACGCAGTATTTT.

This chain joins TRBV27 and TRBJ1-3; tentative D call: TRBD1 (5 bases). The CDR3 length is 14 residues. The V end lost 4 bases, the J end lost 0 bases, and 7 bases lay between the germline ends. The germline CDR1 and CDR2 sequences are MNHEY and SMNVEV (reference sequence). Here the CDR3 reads CASSSDSSGNTIYF. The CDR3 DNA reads TGTGCCAGCAGTTCTGACAGCTCTGGAAACACCATATATTTT.

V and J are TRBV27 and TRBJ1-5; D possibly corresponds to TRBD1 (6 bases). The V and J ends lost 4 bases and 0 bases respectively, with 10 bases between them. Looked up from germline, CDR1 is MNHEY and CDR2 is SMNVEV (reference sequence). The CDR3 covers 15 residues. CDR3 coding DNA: TGTGCCAGCAGTTCCCAGGGGAATAGCAATCAGCCCCAGCATTTT. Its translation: CASSSQGNSNQPQHF.

CDR3 DNA: TGTGCCAGCAGCTGGGGACAGACCACTGAAGCTTTCTTT. Residues: CASSWGQTTEAFF. The V call is TRBV5-4, the J call TRBJ1-1, with TRBD1 matching over 7 bases. The CDR3 length is 13 residues. Germline CDR1 is SGHNT and CDR2 is YYREEE (reference sequence). Trimming at V came to 3 bases and at J to 4 bases, leaving 3 bases not matched to a gene.

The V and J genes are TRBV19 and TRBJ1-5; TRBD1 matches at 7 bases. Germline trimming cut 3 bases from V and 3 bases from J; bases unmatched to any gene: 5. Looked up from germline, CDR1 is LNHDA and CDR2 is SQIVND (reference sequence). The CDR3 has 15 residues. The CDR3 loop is CASSIRDSFNQPQHF. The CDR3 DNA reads TGTGCCAGTAGTATCCGGGACAGCTTCAATCAGCCCCAGCATTTT. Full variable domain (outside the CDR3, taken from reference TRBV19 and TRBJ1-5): DGGITQSPKYLFRKEGQNVTLSCEQNLNHDAMYWYRQDPGQGLRLIYYSQIVNDFQKGDIAEGYSVSREKKESFPLTVTSAQKNPTAFYLCASSIRDSFNQPQHFGDGTRLSIL.

The CDR3 loop reads CASSLEAFF. The CDR3 DNA follows: TGTGCCAGCAGCCTGGAAGCTTTCTTT. The chain couples TRBV6-6 to TRBJ1-1; no definite D call. V gave up 6 bases and J gave up 8 bases, with 4 bases separating them. The CDR3 spans 9 residues. From germline, CDR1 is MNHNY and CDR2 SVGAGI (reference sequence).

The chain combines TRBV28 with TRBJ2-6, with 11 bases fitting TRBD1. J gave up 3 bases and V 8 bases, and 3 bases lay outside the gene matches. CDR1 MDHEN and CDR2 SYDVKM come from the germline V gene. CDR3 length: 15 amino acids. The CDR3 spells CASGQGAVGANVLTF. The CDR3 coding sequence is TGTGCCAGCGGACAGGGGGCGGTTGGGGCCAACGTCCTGACTTTC.

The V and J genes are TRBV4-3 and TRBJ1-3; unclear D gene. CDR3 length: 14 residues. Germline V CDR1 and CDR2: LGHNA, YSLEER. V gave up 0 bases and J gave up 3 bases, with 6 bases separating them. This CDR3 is CASSQDRFGNTIYF. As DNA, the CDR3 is TGCGCCAGCAGCCAAGACAGGTTTGGAAACACCATATATTTT.

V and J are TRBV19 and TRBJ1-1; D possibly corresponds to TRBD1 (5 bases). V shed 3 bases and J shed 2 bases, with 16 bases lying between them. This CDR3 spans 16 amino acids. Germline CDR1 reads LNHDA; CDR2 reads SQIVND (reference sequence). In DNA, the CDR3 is TGTGCCAGTAGTATCGGTTTCAGGGCGAAAAACACTGAAGCTTTCTTT. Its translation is CASSIGFRAKNTEAFF.

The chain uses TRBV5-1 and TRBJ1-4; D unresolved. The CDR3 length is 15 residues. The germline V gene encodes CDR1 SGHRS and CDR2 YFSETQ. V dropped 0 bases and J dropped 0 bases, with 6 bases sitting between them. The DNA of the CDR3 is TGCGCCAGCAGCTTGGCTCGGGCAACTAATGAAAAACTGTTTTTT. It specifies CASSLARATNEKLFF. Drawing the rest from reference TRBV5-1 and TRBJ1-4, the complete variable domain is KAGVTQTPRYLIKTRGQQVTLSCSPISGHRSVSWYQQTPGQGLQFLFEYFSETQRNKGNFPGRFSGRQFSNSRSEMNVSTLELGDSALYLCASSLARATNEKLFFGSGTQLSVL.

The DNA for the CDR3 is TGCGCCAGCACCATGGGGGGGCCCGGCGAGACCCAGTACTTC. As protein: CASTMGGPGETQYF. The rearrangement links TRBV5-1 to TRBJ2-5, with D possibly TRBD2 on 7 matching bases. The CDR3 sequence is 14 residues long. V was pared by 6 bases and J by 5 bases, with 17 bases between. Per the germline V gene, CDR1 is SGHRS and CDR2 is YFSETQ.

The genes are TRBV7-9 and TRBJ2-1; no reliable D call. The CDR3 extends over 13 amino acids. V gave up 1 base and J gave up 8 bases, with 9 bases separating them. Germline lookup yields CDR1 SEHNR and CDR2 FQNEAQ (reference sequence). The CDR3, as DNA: TGTGCCAGCAGCTTAGGTCTAGACCATGAGCAGTTCTTC. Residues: CASSLGLDHEQFF.

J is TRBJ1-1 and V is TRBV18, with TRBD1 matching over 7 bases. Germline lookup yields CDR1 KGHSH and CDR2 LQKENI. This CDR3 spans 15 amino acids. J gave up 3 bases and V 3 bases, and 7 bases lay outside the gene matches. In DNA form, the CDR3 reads TGTGCCAGCTCACCGGGACAGTTAATGGACACTGAAGCTTTCTTT. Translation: CASSPGQLMDTEAFF.

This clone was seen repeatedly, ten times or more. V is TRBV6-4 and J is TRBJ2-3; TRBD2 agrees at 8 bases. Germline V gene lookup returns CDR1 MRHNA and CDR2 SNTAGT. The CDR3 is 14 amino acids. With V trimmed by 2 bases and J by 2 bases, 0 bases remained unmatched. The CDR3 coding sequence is TGTGCCAGCAGTGACGGACTAGCCACAGATACGCAGTATTTT. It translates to CASSDGLATDTQYF.

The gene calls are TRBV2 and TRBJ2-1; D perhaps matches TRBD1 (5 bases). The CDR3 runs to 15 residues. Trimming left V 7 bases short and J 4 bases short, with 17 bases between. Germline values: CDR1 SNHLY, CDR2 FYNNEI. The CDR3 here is CASTQRQGAYNEQFF. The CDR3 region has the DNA TGTGCCAGCACCCAGAGGCAGGGTGCGTACAATGAGCAGTTCTTC.

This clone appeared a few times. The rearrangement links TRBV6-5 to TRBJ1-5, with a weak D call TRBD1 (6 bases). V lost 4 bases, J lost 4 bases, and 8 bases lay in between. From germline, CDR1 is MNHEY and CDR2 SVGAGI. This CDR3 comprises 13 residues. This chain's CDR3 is CASSLQGNQPQHF. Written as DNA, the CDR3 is TGTGCCAGCAGTTTACAGGGAAATCAGCCCCAGCATTTT.

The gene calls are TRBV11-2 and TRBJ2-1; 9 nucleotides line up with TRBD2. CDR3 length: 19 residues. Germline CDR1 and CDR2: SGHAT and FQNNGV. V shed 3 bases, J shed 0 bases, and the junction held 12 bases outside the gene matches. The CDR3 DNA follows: TGTGCCAGCAGCTTCCCGGGACTAGCTTCCCTGAGCTCCTACAATGAGCAGTTCTTC. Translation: CASSFPGLASLSSYNEQFF.

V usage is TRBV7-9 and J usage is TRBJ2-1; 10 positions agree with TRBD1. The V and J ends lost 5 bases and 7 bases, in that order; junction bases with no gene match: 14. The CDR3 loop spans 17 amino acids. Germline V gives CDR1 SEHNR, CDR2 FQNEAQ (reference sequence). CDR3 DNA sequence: TGTGCCAGCAGCAAGCGGCGGGACAGGGGTAAAGGGAATGAGCAGTTCTTC. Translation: CASSKRRDRGKGNEQFF.

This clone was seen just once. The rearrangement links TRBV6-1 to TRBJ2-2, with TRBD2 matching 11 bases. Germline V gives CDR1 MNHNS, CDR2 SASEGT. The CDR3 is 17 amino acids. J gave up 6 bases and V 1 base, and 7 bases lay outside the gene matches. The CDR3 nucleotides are TGTGCCAGCAGTGAAGGGGTAGCGGGGGGGATTGCCGGGGAGCTGTTTTTT. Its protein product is CASSEGVAGGIAGELFF.